This TCR beta chain was identified in a study of T-cell reconstitution after alpha-beta-depleted transplantation in children. Germline V lookup: CDR1 SQVTM, CDR2 ANQGSEA. The CDR3 consists of 10 residues. Researchers prepared the TCRbeta library using unique molecular identifiers, the study reports. TCRdb recomputed calls from the PCR reads with MiXCR, one row per CDR3 protein. The table shows approximately 650,000 distinct CDR3 sequences, with roughly 14% occurring only once. In the case of this clonotype: Its antigen is still unknown. This clone may be a read error of a much larger clone one base away.

Study findings and constraints: Several hundred graft clones that had expanded were reportedly the source of alpha-beta T cells about two months after transplant.

This receptor was identified in a girl under 10 years old with congenital amegakaryocytic thrombocytopenia, due to receive a stem cell transplant. The sample consisted of PBMCs, taken before TCRalphabeta/CD19-depleted stem cell transplant. The rearrangement joins TRBV29-1 to TRBJ2-3; D is ambiguous. The J call may be incorrect, as the DNA end agrees better with TRBJ1-5. CDR3 nucleotide sequence: TGCAGCGCCACGGTAGATACGCAGCATTTT. It encodes CSATVDTQHF.